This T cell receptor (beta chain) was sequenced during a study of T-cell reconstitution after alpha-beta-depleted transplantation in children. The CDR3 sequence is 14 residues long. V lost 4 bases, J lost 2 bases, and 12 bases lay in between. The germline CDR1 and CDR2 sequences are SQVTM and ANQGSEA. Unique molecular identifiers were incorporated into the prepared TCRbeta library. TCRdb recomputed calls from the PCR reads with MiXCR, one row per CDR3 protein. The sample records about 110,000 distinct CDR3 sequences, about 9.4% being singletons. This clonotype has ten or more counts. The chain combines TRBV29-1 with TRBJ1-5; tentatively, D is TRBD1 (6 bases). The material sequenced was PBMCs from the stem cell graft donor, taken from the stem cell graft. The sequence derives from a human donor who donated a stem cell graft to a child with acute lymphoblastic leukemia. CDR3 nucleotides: TGCAGCGTTGGGTCAGGGGATGGCAATCAGCCCCAGCATTTT. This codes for CSVGSGDGNQPQHF.